This entry features one T cell receptor (beta chain) sequence. Its antigen is unknown. 13 Jbeta primers and 60 Vbeta primers were used for the PCR. The table came from immunoSEQ multiplex PCR; TCRdb's copy has only in-frame clones and leaves some out. The profile shows 150,000 to 200,000 clones, 68% of them singletons. This sample was taken from a study of cytomegalovirus exposure and HLA in healthy donors. Study findings and constraints: As a later analysis showed, a missense DCLRE1C variant was linked to trimming of TCR beta V- and J-genes. In most subjects, TCR beta sequences reportedly gave accurate predictions of HLA-A and HLA-B alleles.

The ends were cut back, 3 bases at V and 5 bases at J, with 14 bases in the middle. The V gene's germline CDR1 is SGHTA and CDR2 FQGNSA. The length of the CDR3 is 15 residues. This TCR came from a man aged 50-60 years in good health and CMV-seronegative. Material: PBMCs. The rearrangement links TRBV7-2 to TRBJ1-5; tentative D call: TRBD1 (6 bases). CDR3 in DNA: TGTGCCAGCAGCTTCGCAGAGGACAGCCATCAGCCCCAGCATTTT. This gives the protein CASSFAEDSHQPQHF.